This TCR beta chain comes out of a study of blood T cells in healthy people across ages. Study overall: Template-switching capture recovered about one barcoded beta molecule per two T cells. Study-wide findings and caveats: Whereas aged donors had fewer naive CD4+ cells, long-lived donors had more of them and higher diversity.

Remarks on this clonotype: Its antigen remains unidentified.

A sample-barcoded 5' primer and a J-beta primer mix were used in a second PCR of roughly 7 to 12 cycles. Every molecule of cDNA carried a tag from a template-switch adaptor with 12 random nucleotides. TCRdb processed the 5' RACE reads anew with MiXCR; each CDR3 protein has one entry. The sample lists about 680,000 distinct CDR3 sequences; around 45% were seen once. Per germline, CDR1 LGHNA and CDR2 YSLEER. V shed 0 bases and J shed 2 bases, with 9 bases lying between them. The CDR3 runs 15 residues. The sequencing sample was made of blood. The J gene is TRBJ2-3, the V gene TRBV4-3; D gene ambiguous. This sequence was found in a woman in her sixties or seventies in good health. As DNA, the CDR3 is TGCGCCAGCAGCCAAGAGGGTTTTGCCACAGATACGCAGTATTTT. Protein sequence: CASSQEGFATDTQYF.